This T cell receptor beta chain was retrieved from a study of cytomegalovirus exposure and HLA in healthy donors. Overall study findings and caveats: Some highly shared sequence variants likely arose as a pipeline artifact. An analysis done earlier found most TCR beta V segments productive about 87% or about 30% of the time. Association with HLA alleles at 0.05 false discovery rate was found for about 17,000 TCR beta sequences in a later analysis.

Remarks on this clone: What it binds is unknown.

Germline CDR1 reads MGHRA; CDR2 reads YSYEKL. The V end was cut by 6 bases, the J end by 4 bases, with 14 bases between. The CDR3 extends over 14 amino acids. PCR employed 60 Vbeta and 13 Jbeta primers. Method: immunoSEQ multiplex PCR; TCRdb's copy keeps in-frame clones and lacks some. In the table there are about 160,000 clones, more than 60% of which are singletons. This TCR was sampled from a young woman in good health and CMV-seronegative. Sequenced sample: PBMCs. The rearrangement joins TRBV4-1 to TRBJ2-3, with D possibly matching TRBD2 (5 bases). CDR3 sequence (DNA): TGCGCCAGCAGGCATGAAGCGGCGGCAGATACGCAGTATTTT. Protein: CASRHEAAADTQYF.